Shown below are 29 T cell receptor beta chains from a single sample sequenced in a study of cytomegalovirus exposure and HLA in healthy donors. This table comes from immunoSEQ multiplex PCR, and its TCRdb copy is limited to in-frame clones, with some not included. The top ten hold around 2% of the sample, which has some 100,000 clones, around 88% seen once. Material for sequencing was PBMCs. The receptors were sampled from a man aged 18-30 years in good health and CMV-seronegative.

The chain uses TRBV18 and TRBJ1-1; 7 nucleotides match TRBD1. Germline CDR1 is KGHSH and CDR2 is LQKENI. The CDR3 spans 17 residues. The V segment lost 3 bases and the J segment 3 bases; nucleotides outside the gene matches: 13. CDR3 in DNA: TGTGCCAGCTCACCGAACCGAGACAACAGGGGCTACACTGAAGCTTTCTTT. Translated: CASSPNRDNRGYTEAFF.

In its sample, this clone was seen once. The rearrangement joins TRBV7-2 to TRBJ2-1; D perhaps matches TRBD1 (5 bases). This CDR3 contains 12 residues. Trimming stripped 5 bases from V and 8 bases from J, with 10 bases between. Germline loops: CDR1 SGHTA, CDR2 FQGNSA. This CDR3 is CASSLQVHEQFF. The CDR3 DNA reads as TGTGCCAGCAGCCTACAGGTACATGAGCAGTTCTTC.

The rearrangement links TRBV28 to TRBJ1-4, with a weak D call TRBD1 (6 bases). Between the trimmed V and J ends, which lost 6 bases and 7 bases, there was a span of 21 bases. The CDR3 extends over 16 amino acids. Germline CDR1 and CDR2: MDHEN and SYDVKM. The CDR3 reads CASRLSGTLSVEKLFF. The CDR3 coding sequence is TGTGCCAGCAGACTCTCCGGGACACTCTCTGTTGAAAAACTGTTTTTT.

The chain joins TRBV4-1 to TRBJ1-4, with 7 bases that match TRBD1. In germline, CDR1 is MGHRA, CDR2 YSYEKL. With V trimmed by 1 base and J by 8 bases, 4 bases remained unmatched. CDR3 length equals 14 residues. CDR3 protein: CASSQAGGREKLFF. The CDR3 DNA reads TGCGCCAGCAGCCAAGCAGGGGGACGCGAAAAACTGTTTTTT.

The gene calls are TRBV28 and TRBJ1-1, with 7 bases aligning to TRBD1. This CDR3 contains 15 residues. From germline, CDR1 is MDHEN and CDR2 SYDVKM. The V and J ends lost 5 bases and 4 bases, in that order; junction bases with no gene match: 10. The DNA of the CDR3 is TGTGCCAGCAGTAACGACAGGGAATCAACCACTGAAGCTTTCTTT. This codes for CASSNDRESTTEAFF.

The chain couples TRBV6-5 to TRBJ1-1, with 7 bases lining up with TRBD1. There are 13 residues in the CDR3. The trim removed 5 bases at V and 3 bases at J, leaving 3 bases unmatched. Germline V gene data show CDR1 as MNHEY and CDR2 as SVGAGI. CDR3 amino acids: CASSNDRDTEAFF. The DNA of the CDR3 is TGTGCCAGCAGTAACGACAGGGACACTGAAGCTTTCTTT.

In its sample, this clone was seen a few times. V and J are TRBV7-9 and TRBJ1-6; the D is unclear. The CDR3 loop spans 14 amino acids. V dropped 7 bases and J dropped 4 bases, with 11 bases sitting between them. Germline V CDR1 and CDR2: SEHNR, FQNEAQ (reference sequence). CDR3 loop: CASTTDTYNSPLHF. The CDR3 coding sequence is TGTGCCAGCACAACAGACACGTATAATTCACCCCTCCACTTT.

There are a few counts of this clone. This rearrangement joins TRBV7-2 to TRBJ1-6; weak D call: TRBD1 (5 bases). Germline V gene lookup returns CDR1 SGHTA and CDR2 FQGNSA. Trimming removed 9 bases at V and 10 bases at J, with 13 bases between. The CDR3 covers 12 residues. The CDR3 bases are TGTGCCAGTCCCGGGGGGGTATCACCCCTCCACTTT. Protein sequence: CASPGGVSPLHF.

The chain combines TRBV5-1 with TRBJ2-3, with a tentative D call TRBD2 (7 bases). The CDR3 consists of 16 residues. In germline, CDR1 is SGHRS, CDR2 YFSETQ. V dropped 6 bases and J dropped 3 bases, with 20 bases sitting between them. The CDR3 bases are TGCGCCAGCACCAGGGAGGGGGGGCGAGAAACAGATACGCAGTATTTT. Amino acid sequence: CASTREGGRETDTQYF.

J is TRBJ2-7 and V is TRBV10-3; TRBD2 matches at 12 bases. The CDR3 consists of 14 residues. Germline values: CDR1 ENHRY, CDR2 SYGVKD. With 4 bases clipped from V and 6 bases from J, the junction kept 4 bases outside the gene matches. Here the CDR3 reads CAISGTSGMAEQYF. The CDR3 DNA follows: TGTGCCATCAGTGGGACTAGCGGGATGGCCGAGCAGTACTTC.

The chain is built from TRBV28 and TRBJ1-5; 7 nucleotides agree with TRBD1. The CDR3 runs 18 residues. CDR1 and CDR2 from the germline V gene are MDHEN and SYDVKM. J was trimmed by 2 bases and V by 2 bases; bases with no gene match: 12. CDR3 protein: CASSLKGRTGGGNQPQHF. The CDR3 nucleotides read TGTGCCAGCAGTTTAAAGGGTCGGACAGGAGGAGGCAATCAGCCCCAGCATTTT. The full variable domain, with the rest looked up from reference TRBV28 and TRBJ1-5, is DVKVTQSSRYLVKRTGEKVFLECVQDMDHENMFWYRQDPGLGLRLIYFSYDVKMKEKGDIPEGYSVSREKKERFSLILESASTNQTSMYLCASSLKGRTGGGNQPQHFGDGTRLSIL.

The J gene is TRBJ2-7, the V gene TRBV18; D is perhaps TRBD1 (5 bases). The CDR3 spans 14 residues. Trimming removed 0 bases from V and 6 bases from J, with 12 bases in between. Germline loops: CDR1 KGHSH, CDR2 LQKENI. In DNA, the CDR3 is TGTGCCAGCTCACCACCCAGGGCCCGAAGCGAGCAGTACTTC. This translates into CASSPPRARSEQYF.

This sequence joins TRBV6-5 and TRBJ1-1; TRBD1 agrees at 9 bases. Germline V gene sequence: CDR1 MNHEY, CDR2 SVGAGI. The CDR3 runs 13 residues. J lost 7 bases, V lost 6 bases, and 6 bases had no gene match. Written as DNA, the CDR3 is TGTGCCAGCAGCCGGGACAGGGTAGGTGAAGCTTTCTTT. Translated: CASSRDRVGEAFF.

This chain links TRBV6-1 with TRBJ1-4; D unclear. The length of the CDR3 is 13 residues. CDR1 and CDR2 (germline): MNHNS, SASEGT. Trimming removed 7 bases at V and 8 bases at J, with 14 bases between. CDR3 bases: TGTGCCAGCACTCTCGGTTATGAGGAAAAACTGTTTTTT. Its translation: CASTLGYEEKLFF.

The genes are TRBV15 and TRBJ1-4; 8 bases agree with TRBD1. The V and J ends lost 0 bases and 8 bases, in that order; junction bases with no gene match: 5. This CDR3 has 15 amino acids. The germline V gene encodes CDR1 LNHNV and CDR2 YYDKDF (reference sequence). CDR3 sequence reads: CATSRDRGLEEKLFF. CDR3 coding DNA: TGTGCCACCAGCAGAGACAGGGGGCTCGAAGAAAAACTGTTTTTT. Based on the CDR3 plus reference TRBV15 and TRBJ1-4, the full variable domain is DAMVIQNPRYQVTQFGKPVTLSCSQTLNHNVMYWYQQKSSQAPKLLFHYYDKDFNNEADTPDNFQSRRPNTSFCFLDIRSPGLGDTAMYLCATSRDRGLEEKLFFGSGTQLSVL.

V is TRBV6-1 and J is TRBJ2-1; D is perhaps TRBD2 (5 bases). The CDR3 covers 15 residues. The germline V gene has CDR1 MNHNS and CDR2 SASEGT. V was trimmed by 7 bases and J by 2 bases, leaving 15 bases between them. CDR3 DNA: TGTGCCAGCATTTATTCGGGGAGCACCTACAATGAGCAGTTCTTC. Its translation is CASIYSGSTYNEQFF.

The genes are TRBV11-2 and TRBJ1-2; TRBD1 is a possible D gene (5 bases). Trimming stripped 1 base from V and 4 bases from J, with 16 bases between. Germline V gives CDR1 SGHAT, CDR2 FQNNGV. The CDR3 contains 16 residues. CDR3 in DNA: TGTGCCAGCAGCTTAGTTGGCAGGCGGGACGGCTATGGCTACACCTTC. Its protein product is CASSLVGRRDGYGYTF.

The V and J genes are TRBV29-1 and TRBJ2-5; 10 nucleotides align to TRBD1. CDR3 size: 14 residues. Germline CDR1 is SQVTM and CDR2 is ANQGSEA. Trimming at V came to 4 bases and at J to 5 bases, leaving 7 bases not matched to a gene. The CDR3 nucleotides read TGCAGCGTTGGTCGTGACAGGGGGCTGGAGACCCAGTACTTC. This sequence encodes CSVGRDRGLETQYF.

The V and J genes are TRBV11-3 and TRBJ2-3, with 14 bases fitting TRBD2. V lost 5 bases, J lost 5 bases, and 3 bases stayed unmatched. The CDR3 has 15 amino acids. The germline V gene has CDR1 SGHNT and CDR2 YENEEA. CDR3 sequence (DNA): TGTGCCAGCAGCCGGACTAGCGGGAGGAGAGATACGCAGTATTTT. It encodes CASSRTSGRRDTQYF.

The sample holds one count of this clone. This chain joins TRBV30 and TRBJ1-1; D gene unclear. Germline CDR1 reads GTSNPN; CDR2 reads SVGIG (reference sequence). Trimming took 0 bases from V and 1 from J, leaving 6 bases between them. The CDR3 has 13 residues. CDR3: CAWSVWQNTEAFF. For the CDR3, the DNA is TGTGCCTGGAGTGTTTGGCAGAACACTGAAGCTTTCTTT.

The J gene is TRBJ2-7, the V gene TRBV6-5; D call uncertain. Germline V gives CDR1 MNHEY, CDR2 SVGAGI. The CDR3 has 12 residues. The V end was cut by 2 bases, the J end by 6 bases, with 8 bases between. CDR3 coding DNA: TGTGCCAGCAGTTACGGCGGTTTCGAGCAGTACTTC. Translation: CASSYGGFEQYF.

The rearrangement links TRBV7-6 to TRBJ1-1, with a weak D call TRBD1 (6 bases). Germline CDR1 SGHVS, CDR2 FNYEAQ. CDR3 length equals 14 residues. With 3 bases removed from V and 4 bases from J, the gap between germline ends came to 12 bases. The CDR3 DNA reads TGTGCCAGCAGCTTCCGACAGGACAGCACTGAAGCTTTCTTT. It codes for CASSFRQDSTEAFF.

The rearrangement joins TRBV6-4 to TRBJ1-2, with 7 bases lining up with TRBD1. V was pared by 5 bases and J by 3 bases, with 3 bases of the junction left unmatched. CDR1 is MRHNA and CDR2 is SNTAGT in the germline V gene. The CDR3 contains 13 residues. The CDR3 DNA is TGTGCCAGCAGTAGGGACAGCGACTATGGCTACACCTTC. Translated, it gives CASSRDSDYGYTF.

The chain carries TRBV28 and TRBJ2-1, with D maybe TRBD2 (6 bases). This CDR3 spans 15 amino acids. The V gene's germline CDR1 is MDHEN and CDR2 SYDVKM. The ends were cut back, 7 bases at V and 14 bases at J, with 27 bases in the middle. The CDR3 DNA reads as TGTGCCAGCACGCAGGCTAGCGAGACCCAAGCCTTTAAGTTCTTC. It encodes CASTQASETQAFKFF.

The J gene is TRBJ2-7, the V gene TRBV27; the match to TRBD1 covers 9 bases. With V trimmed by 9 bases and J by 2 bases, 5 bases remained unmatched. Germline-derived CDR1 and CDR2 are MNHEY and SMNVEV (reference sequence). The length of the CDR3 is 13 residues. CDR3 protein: CASKGQGTYEQYF. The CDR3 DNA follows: TGTGCCAGTAAGGGACAGGGCACCTACGAGCAGTACTTC.

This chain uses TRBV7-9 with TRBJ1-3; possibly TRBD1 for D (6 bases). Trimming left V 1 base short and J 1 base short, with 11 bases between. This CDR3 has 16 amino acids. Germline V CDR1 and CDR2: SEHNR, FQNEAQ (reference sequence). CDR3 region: CASSLVGGISGNTIYF. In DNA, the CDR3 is TGTGCCAGCAGCTTAGTAGGGGGAATATCTGGAAACACCATATATTTT.

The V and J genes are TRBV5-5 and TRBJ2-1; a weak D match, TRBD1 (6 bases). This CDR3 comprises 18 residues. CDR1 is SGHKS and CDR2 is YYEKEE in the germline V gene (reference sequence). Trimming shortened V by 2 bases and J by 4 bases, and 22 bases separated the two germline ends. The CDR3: CASSFWGQGLEGYNEQFF. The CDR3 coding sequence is TGTGCCAGCAGCTTTTGGGGGCAGGGGTTAGAAGGGTACAATGAGCAGTTCTTC.

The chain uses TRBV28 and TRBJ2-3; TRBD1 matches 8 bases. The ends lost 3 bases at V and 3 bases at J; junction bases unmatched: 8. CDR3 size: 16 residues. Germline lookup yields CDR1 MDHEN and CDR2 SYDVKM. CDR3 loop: CASSFPDRGWTDTQYF. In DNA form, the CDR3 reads TGTGCCAGCAGTTTCCCCGACAGGGGTTGGACAGATACGCAGTATTTT.

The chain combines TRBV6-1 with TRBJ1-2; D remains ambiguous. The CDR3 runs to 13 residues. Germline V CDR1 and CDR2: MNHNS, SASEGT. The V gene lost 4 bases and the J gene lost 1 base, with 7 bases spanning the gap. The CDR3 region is CASSVNINYGYTF. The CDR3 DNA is TGTGCCAGCAGTGTAAACATTAACTATGGCTACACCTTC.